This T cell receptor beta chain was recorded in a study of blood T cell repertoires in COVID-19. Study-level information: PBMCs, B-cell-depleted T cells, or T cells were the source of the cDNA or gDNA that made up the material.

Repertoires were generated with immunoSEQ multiplex PCR, while TCRdb's copy carries only in-frame clones and drops some. This table holds over 150,000 clones, over 75% found once. The CDR3 sequence is 12 residues long. The germline V gene encodes CDR1 KGHSH and CDR2 LQKENI. V was clipped by 3 bases and J by 5 bases, with 5 bases between them. This clonotype was obtained from a man between 45 and 60 years old with COVID-19, enrolled during active disease. V and J are TRBV18 and TRBJ1-5; D gene uncertain. The material sequenced was peripheral blood. CDR3 residues: CASSPRDQPQHF. The DNA of the CDR3 is TGTGCCAGCTCACCCCGCGATCAGCCCCAGCATTTT.